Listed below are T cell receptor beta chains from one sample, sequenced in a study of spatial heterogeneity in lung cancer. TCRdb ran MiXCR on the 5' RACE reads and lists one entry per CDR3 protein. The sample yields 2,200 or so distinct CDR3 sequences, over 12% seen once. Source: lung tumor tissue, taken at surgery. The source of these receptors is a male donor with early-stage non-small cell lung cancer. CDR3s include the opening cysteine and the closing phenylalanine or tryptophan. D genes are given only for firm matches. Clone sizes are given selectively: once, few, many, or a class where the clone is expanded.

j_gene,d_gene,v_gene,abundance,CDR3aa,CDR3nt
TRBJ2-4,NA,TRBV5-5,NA,CASSARQAKNIQYF,TGTGCCAGCAGCGCCCGGCAAGCCAAAAACATTCAGTACTTC
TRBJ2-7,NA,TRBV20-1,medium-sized,CSAPPWGGRYSDEQYF,TGCAGTGCTCCCCCATGGGGGGGGCGGTATTCGGACGAGCAGTACTTC
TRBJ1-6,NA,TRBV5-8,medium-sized,CASSLRQDYNSPLHF,TGTGCCAGCAGCTTGCGACAGGACTACAATTCACCCCTCCACTTT
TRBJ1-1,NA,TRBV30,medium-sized,CAWSKVRMNTEAFF,TGTGCCTGGAGTAAGGTCCGGATGAACACTGAAGCTTTCTTT
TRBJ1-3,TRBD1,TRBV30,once,CAWVDPPGQGKTGNTIYF,TGTGCCTGGGTGGATCCCCCGGGACAGGGAAAAACTGGAAACACCATATATTTT
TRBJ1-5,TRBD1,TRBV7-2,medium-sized,CASSLGQGRLTNQPQHF,TGTGCCAGCAGCTTAGGACAGGGAAGATTAACCAATCAGCCCCAGCATTTT
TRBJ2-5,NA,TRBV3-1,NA,CASSQEWDTGETQYF,TGTGCCAGCAGCCAAGAATGGGACACCGGAGAGACCCAGTACTTC
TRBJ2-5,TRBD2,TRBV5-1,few,CASNPAGGMETQYF,TGCGCCAGCAACCCGGCGGGGGGTATGGAGACCCAGTACTTC
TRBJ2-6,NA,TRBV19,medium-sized,CASSMERQGANVLTF,TGTGCCAGTAGTATGGAAAGGCAAGGGGCCAACGTCCTGACTTTC
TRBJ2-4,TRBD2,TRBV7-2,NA,CASSSLGSGDKSNIQYF,TGTGCCAGCAGCTCCCTGGGTAGCGGGGACAAATCGAACATTCAGTACTTC
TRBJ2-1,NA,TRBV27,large,CASSPGIAQFF,TGTGCCAGCAGTCCGGGGATTGCGCAGTTCTTC
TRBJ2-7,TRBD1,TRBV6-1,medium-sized,CASSAETGNDEQYF,TGTGCCAGCAGTGCGGAGACAGGGAATGACGAGCAGTACTTC
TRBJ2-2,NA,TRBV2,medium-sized,CASGVEGPDTGELFF,TGTGCCAGCGGGGTAGAGGGGCCGGACACCGGGGAGCTGTTTTTT
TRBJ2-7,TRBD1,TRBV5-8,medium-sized,CASSFGTDQYF,TGTGCCAGCAGCTTCGGGACAGATCAGTACTTC
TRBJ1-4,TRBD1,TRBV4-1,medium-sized,CASSPLNAGGSGEKLFF,TGCGCCAGCAGCCCACTAAATGCAGGGGGCTCGGGAGAAAAACTGTTTTTT
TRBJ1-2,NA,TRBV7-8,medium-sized,CASSPEGNANYGYTF,TGTGCCAGCAGCCCCGAGGGGAACGCTAACTATGGCTACACCTTC
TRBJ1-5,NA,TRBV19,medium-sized,CASTHSGPQHF,TGTGCCAGTACCCATTCCGGGCCCCAGCATTTT
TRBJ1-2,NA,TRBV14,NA,CASSQPPDRYGYTF,TGTGCCAGCAGCCAGCCCCCGGACCGGTATGGCTACACCTTC
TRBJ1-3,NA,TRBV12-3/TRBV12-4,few,CASSSGVGNTIYF,TGTGCCAGCAGTTCGGGGGTGGGAAACACCATATATTTT
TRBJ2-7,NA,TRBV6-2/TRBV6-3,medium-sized,CASSDYRTEQYF,TGTGCCAGCAGCGATTACAGGACCGAGCAGTACTTC
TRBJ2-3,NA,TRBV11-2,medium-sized,CASSYGGHTDTQYF,TGTGCCAGCAGCTACGGAGGACACACAGATACGCAGTATTTT
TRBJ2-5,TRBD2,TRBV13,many,CASSRRLAGGHQETQYF,TGTGCCAGCAGCCGCAGACTAGCGGGGGGCCACCAAGAGACCCAGTACTTC
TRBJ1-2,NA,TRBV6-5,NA,CASSPSGSGYTF,TGTGCCAGCAGTCCATCAGGGAGCGGCTACACCTTC
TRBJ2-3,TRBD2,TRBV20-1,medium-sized,CSASGVAGDNTQYF,TGCAGTGCTAGCGGAGTAGCGGGGGATAATACGCAGTATTTT
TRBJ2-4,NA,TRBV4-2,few,CASSPHQGNIQYF,TGTGCCAGCAGCCCCCACCAGGGAAACATTCAGTACTTC
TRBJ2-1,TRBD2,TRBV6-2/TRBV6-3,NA,CASSSPTSGVGQFF,TGTGCCAGCAGTTCCCCGACTAGCGGGGTTGGGCAGTTCTTC
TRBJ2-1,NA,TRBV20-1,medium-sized,CSAALSVEQFF,TGCAGTGCTGCCCTGAGCGTTGAGCAGTTCTTC
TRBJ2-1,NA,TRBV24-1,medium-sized,CATRRGTEQFF,TGTGCCACCAGGCGGGGAACTGAGCAGTTCTTC
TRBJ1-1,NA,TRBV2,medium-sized,CASSVSQNTEAFF,TGTGCCAGCAGTGTATCTCAGAACACTGAAGCTTTCTTT
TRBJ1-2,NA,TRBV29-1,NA,CSVYVTLEAYGYTF,TGCAGCGTCTACGTCACTTTGGAGGCCTATGGCTACACCTTC
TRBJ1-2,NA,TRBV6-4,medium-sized,CASRDGGHGYTF,TGTGCCAGCAGGGATGGTGGCCATGGCTACACCTTC
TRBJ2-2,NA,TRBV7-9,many,CASSFTGGTGELFF,TGTGCCAGCAGCTTCACAGGTGGCACCGGGGAGCTGTTTTTT
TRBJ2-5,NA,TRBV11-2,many,CASSLWGKETQYF,TGTGCCAGCAGCTTATGGGGGAAAGAGACCCAGTACTTC
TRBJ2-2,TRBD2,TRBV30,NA,CAWSAGRSTGELFF,TGTGCCTGGAGTGCCGGGAGGTCCACCGGGGAGCTGTTTTTT
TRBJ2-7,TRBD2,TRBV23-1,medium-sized,CASSQIRTSGKVGYEQYF,TGCGCCAGCAGTCAAATTCGGACTAGCGGGAAAGTCGGATACGAGCAGTACTTC
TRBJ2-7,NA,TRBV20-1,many,CSASGIRTSPYEQYF,TGCAGTGCTAGCGGTATCCGGACGAGTCCCTACGAGCAGTACTTC
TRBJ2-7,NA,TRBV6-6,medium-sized,CASSSGVRQYF,TGTGCCAGCAGCTCGGGGGTGCGGCAGTACTTC
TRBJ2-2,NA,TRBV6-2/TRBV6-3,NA,CASWDGITGELFF,TGTGCCAGCTGGGACGGAATCACCGGGGAGCTGTTTTTT
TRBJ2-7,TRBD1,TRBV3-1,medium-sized,CASSRGTGLYF,TGTGCCAGCAGCCGCGGGACAGGACTGTACTTC
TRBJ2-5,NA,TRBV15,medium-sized,CATSREQGIQETQYF,TGTGCCACCAGCAGAGAACAGGGAATCCAAGAGACCCAGTACTTC
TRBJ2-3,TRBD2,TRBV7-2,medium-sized,CASSLDYGGGLTDTQYF,TGTGCCAGCAGCTTAGATTATGGCGGGGGACTCACAGATACGCAGTATTTT
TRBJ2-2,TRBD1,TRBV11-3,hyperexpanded,CASSSDRAGGELFF,TGTGCCAGCAGCTCGGACAGGGCAGGCGGGGAGCTGTTTTTT
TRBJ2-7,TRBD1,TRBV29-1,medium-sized,CSVTTGTGGYEQYF,TGCAGCGTTACCACCGGGACAGGGGGCTACGAGCAGTACTTC
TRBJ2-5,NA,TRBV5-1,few,CASSQGGVGETQYF,TGCGCCAGCTCCCAAGGGGGGGTTGGGGAGACCCAGTACTTC
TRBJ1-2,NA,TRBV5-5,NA,CASSPDSGGYGYTF,TGTGCCAGCAGCCCGGACAGTGGAGGCTATGGCTACACCTTC
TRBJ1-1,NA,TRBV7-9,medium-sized,CASSRRGGPEAFF,TGTGCCAGCAGCCGCAGGGGTGGACCTGAAGCTTTCTTT
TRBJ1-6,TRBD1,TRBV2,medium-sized,CASHGTGESPLHF,TGTGCCAGTCACGGGACAGGGGAATCACCCCTCCACTTT
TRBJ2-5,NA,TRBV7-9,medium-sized,CASSSRTDRRQETQYF,TGTGCCAGCAGTTCCAGAACCGACAGGAGACAAGAGACCCAGTACTTC
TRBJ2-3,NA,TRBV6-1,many,CATKDWDYTDTQYF,TGTGCCACCAAGGACTGGGATTACACAGATACGCAGTATTTT
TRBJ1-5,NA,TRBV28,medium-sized,CASSTGFSAWSNQPQHF,TGTGCCAGCAGTACAGGGTTTTCTGCTTGGAGCAATCAGCCCCAGCATTTT
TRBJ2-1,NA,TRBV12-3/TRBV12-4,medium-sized,CASSKADPYNEQFF,TGTGCCAGCAGTAAGGCGGACCCTTACAATGAGCAGTTCTTC